The source of this TCR beta chain is a study of blood T cell repertoires in COVID-19. Original processing notes: How many nucleated cells were present was estimated from reference gene primer amplification. TCRdb keeps only in-frame clones here, not all; method: immunoSEQ multiplex PCR. V and J calls plus clone size are reproduced from that table; the DNA served to infer D and trimming. The data show around 260,000 clones, roughly nine tenths seen once. This clone appeared once. The V and J ends lost 5 bases and 1 base, in that order; junction bases with no gene match: 7. In germline, CDR1 is SGHTA, CDR2 FQGNSA. CDR3 length: 15 amino acids.

This clonotype was sampled from a woman aged 25 to 45 with COVID-19, enrolled during active disease. The material sequenced was peripheral blood. The chain is built from TRBV7-2 and TRBJ2-7, with TRBD1 matching over 8 bases. The CDR3 sequence: CASSARDRTSYEQYF. CDR3 bases: TGTGCCAGCAGCGCCCGGGACAGGACATCCTACGAGCAGTACTTC.